The rows below give T cell receptor beta chains drawn from one sample of a study of human T cells and chemical hapten exposure. TCRdb reprocessed the RACE reads with MiXCR, giving one entry per CDR3 protein. The sample records about 50,000 distinct CDR3 sequences, approximately 4.7% being singletons. The specimen was whole blood. Source of these receptors: a female donor in good health. Some clones in this sample may be carry-over from other donors' samples. The CDR3 runs from the conserved cysteine through the conserved F or W. Fields, in order: D gene, V gene, J gene, clone size, CDR3 protein, CDR3 DNA. A D gene is named only where the DNA matches it firmly. The size field is filled for only some rows; it gives once, few, many or a size class.

D gene: -
V gene: TRBV27
J gene: TRBJ2-7
clone size: -
CDR3 protein: CASSFNTGTYEQYF
CDR3 DNA: TGTGCCAGCAGTTTTAACACAGGGACCTACGAGCAGTACTTC

D gene: TRBD2
V gene: TRBV3-1
J gene: TRBJ2-1
clone size: many
CDR3 protein: CASSQNAGTSNEQFF
CDR3 DNA: TGTGCCAGCAGCCAGAACGCCGGGACTAGCAATGAGCAGTTCTTC

D gene: -
V gene: TRBV5-1
J gene: TRBJ2-7
clone size: many
CDR3 protein: CASRDNYEQYF
CDR3 DNA: TGCGCCAGCAGAGACAACTACGAGCAGTACTTC

D gene: TRBD1
V gene: TRBV25-1
J gene: TRBJ1-5
clone size: many
CDR3 protein: CASSGTGGENNQPQHF
CDR3 DNA: TGTGCCAGCAGTGGGACAGGGGGTGAGAACAATCAGCCCCAGCATTTT

D gene: TRBD2
V gene: TRBV12-3/TRBV12-4
J gene: TRBJ2-3
clone size: many
CDR3 protein: CASSLDSGGGTDTQYF
CDR3 DNA: TGTGCCAGCAGTTTGGACAGCGGGGGGGGGACAGATACGCAGTATTTT

D gene: -
V gene: TRBV6-6
J gene: TRBJ1-5
clone size: many
CDR3 protein: CASSPQGVFNQPQHF
CDR3 DNA: TGTGCCAGCAGTCCCCAAGGTGTATTCAATCAGCCCCAGCATTTT

D gene: -
V gene: TRBV28
J gene: TRBJ1-1
clone size: many
CDR3 protein: CASSPMGTEAFF
CDR3 DNA: TGTGCCAGCAGCCCCATGGGCACTGAAGCTTTCTTT

D gene: -
V gene: TRBV29-1
J gene: TRBJ2-5
clone size: many
CDR3 protein: CSVEFRETQYF
CDR3 DNA: TGCAGCGTTGAATTCCGGGAGACCCAGTACTTC

D gene: -
V gene: TRBV7-3
J gene: TRBJ1-1
clone size: many
CDR3 protein: CASSLRGGYTEAFF
CDR3 DNA: TGTGCCAGCAGCTTAAGAGGTGGTTATACTGAAGCTTTCTTT

D gene: -
V gene: TRBV2
J gene: TRBJ2-3
clone size: many
CDR3 protein: CASNPLITDTQYF
CDR3 DNA: TGTGCCAGCAACCCCCTGATAACAGATACGCAGTATTTT

D gene: TRBD2
V gene: TRBV7-2
J gene: TRBJ2-7
clone size: many
CDR3 protein: CASSPPGGALAEQYF
CDR3 DNA: TGTGCCAGCAGCCCCCCCGGGGGGGCCTTGGCCGAGCAGTACTTC

D gene: TRBD1
V gene: TRBV9
J gene: TRBJ2-3
clone size: -
CDR3 protein: CASSLGQGIDTQYF
CDR3 DNA: TGTGCCAGCAGCCTTGGACAGGGGATAGATACGCAGTATTTT

D gene: -
V gene: TRBV20-1
J gene: TRBJ1-5
clone size: -
CDR3 protein: CSASAGLIQPQHF
CDR3 DNA: TGCAGTGCTAGTGCCGGTTTAATACAGCCCCAGCATTTT

D gene: TRBD1
V gene: TRBV12-3/TRBV12-4
J gene: TRBJ1-5
clone size: few
CDR3 protein: CASSPTGGGQPQHF
CDR3 DNA: TGTGCCAGCAGTCCGACAGGGGGCGGTCAGCCCCAGCATTTT

D gene: -
V gene: TRBV30
J gene: TRBJ1-4
clone size: many
CDR3 protein: CAWTPSNEKLFF
CDR3 DNA: TGTGCCTGGACCCCGTCTAATGAAAAACTGTTTTTT

D gene: TRBD2
V gene: TRBV7-9
J gene: TRBJ2-5
clone size: many
CDR3 protein: CASSLNTGTSGEPPYF
CDR3 DNA: TGTGCCAGCAGCTTAAATACCGGGACTAGCGGGGAGCCACCGTACTTC

D gene: TRBD1
V gene: TRBV12-5
J gene: TRBJ1-4
clone size: few
CDR3 protein: CASGSPTGYGEKLFF
CDR3 DNA: TGTGCTAGTGGTTCGCCGACAGGGTACGGTGAAAAACTGTTTTTT

D gene: -
V gene: TRBV2
J gene: TRBJ2-4
clone size: many
CDR3 protein: CASSGLGAKNIQYF
CDR3 DNA: TGTGCCAGCAGTGGTCTGGGAGCCAAAAACATTCAGTACTTC

D gene: TRBD2
V gene: TRBV7-9
J gene: TRBJ2-3
clone size: many
CDR3 protein: CASSSISGGALDTQYF
CDR3 DNA: TGTGCCAGCAGCTCAATTAGCGGGGGGGCCTTAGATACGCAGTATTTT

D gene: -
V gene: TRBV20-1
J gene: TRBJ1-2
clone size: many
CDR3 protein: CSASFVWVGHGYTF
CDR3 DNA: TGCAGTGCTAGTTTCGTTTGGGTCGGTCATGGCTACACCTTC

D gene: -
V gene: TRBV7-9
J gene: TRBJ1-1
clone size: many
CDR3 protein: CASISNQAGVSKDTEAFF
CDR3 DNA: TGTGCCAGCATCTCGAACCAGGCGGGGGTATCTAAAGACACTGAAGCTTTCTTT

D gene: -
V gene: TRBV7-9
J gene: TRBJ2-7
clone size: -
CDR3 protein: CASSPSLSDEQYF
CDR3 DNA: TGTGCCAGCAGCCCTAGCCTGTCCGATGAGCAGTACTTC

D gene: -
V gene: TRBV5-1
J gene: TRBJ1-5
clone size: many
CDR3 protein: CASSVGSGEPQHF
CDR3 DNA: TGCGCCAGCAGCGTGGGATCCGGGGAGCCCCAGCATTTT

D gene: TRBD1
V gene: TRBV6-5
J gene: TRBJ2-3
clone size: many
CDR3 protein: CASSKTGTGFIPDTQYF
CDR3 DNA: TGTGCCAGCAGCAAAACCGGGACAGGGTTTATCCCAGATACGCAGTATTTT

D gene: TRBD2
V gene: TRBV5-4
J gene: TRBJ2-1
clone size: medium-sized
CDR3 protein: CASSSIAGGRANEQFF
CDR3 DNA: TGTGCCAGCAGCTCGATAGCGGGGGGAAGGGCGAATGAGCAGTTCTTC

D gene: TRBD2
V gene: TRBV11-1
J gene: TRBJ2-1
clone size: -
CDR3 protein: CASSLGGDYVNEQIF
CDR3 DNA: TGTGCCAGCAGCTTGGGTGGGGACTATGTGAATGAGCAGATCTTC

D gene: TRBD1
V gene: TRBV7-2
J gene: TRBJ2-4
clone size: many
CDR3 protein: CASSLFWTGVIQYF
CDR3 DNA: TGTGCCAGCAGCTTATTCTGGACAGGGGTCATTCAGTACTTC

D gene: -
V gene: TRBV7-3
J gene: TRBJ2-1
clone size: many
CDR3 protein: CASSLSQYNEQFF
CDR3 DNA: TGTGCCAGCAGCTTAAGTCAGTACAATGAGCAGTTCTTC

D gene: -
V gene: TRBV18
J gene: TRBJ1-1
clone size: many
CDR3 protein: CASNGQVNTEAFF
CDR3 DNA: TGTGCCAGTAATGGGCAGGTGAACACTGAAGCTTTCTTT

D gene: TRBD1
V gene: TRBV5-1
J gene: TRBJ1-5
clone size: many
CDR3 protein: CASRCGVLTGVNQPQHF
CDR3 DNA: TGCGCCAGCAGATGCGGCGTCCTGACAGGGGTAAATCAGCCCCAGCATTTT

D gene: -
V gene: TRBV5-1
J gene: TRBJ1-2
clone size: few
CDR3 protein: CASSLEGSNYGYTF
CDR3 DNA: TGCGCCAGCAGCTTGGAGGGGAGCAACTATGGCTACACCTTC

D gene: -
V gene: TRBV6-2/TRBV6-3
J gene: TRBJ2-7
clone size: many
CDR3 protein: CASTGTGSSYEQYF
CDR3 DNA: TGTGCCAGCACGGGGACGGGGAGCTCCTACGAGCAGTACTTC

D gene: TRBD2
V gene: TRBV6-1
J gene: TRBJ2-3
clone size: many
CDR3 protein: CASSSGAGGSSDTQYF
CDR3 DNA: TGTGCCAGCAGTTCGGGAGCGGGGGGGTCTTCCGATACGCAGTATTTT

D gene: TRBD1
V gene: TRBV9
J gene: TRBJ1-1
clone size: many
CDR3 protein: CASSVSGGTEAFF
CDR3 DNA: TGTGCCAGCAGCGTCTCAGGGGGGACTGAAGCTTTCTTT

D gene: -
V gene: TRBV2
J gene: TRBJ1-5
clone size: many
CDR3 protein: CASSDIDRRWTQPQHF
CDR3 DNA: TGTGCCAGCAGTGACATAGACAGAAGGTGGACTCAGCCCCAGCATTTT

D gene: -
V gene: TRBV6-5
J gene: TRBJ1-3
clone size: few
CDR3 protein: CASSSPRESSGNTIYF
CDR3 DNA: TGTGCCAGCAGTTCCCCACGAGAGAGCTCTGGAAACACCATATATTTT

D gene: TRBD2
V gene: TRBV7-9
J gene: TRBJ2-7
clone size: many
CDR3 protein: CASRPGLAGYEQYF
CDR3 DNA: TGTGCCAGCAGACCGGGACTAGCTGGTTACGAGCAGTACTTC

D gene: TRBD1
V gene: TRBV7-6
J gene: TRBJ2-5
clone size: few
CDR3 protein: CASSLVPQGVETQYF
CDR3 DNA: TGTGCCAGCAGCTTAGTCCCACAGGGGGTGGAGACCCAGTACTTC

D gene: TRBD1
V gene: TRBV28
J gene: TRBJ1-5
clone size: many
CDR3 protein: CASSADRSNQPQHF
CDR3 DNA: TGTGCCAGCAGCGCGGACAGGTCAAATCAGCCCCAGCATTTT

D gene: -
V gene: TRBV6-2/TRBV6-3
J gene: TRBJ2-2
clone size: many
CDR3 protein: CASSYLTTGELFF
CDR3 DNA: TGTGCCAGCAGTTACTTAACCACCGGGGAGCTGTTTTTT

D gene: -
V gene: TRBV7-2
J gene: TRBJ2-6
clone size: many
CDR3 protein: CASSSTGLSSYPGANVLTF
CDR3 DNA: TGTGCCAGCAGCTCCACAGGGCTCAGCTCCTACCCTGGGGCCAACGTCCTGACTTTC

D gene: -
V gene: TRBV6-2/TRBV6-3
J gene: TRBJ2-3
clone size: many
CDR3 protein: CASSYSLGGDTQYF
CDR3 DNA: TGTGCCAGCAGTTACTCCCTAGGAGGAGATACGCAGTATTTT

D gene: -
V gene: TRBV5-6
J gene: TRBJ2-5
clone size: few
CDR3 protein: CASNHGATQYF
CDR3 DNA: TGTGCCAGCAACCATGGGGCGACCCAGTACTTC

D gene: -
V gene: TRBV27
J gene: TRBJ2-6
clone size: many
CDR3 protein: CASSGLQITSGANVLTF
CDR3 DNA: TGTGCCAGCAGCGGTCTACAGATCACATCTGGGGCCAACGTCCTGACTTTC

D gene: -
V gene: TRBV7-2
J gene: TRBJ1-5
clone size: many
CDR3 protein: CASSLVWGDQPQHF
CDR3 DNA: TGTGCCAGCAGCTTAGTTTGGGGGGATCAGCCCCAGCATTTT

D gene: -
V gene: TRBV15
J gene: TRBJ1-3
clone size: many
CDR3 protein: CATSRLQEGGNTIYF
CDR3 DNA: TGTGCCACCAGCAGGCTTCAGGAAGGTGGAAACACCATATATTTT

D gene: TRBD2
V gene: TRBV2
J gene: TRBJ2-1
clone size: many
CDR3 protein: CASSFSGGAYEQFF
CDR3 DNA: TGTGCCAGCTCTTTCAGCGGGGGGGCCTATGAGCAGTTCTTC

D gene: -
V gene: TRBV12-3/TRBV12-4
J gene: TRBJ2-7
clone size: many
CDR3 protein: CASSLASAVSSYEQYF
CDR3 DNA: TGTGCCAGCAGTTTAGCTAGCGCCGTATCTTCCTACGAGCAGTACTTC

D gene: -
V gene: TRBV28
J gene: TRBJ2-7
clone size: many
CDR3 protein: CASSVLGGEQYF
CDR3 DNA: TGTGCCAGCAGTGTCCTTGGCGGCGAGCAGTACTTC

D gene: -
V gene: TRBV6-5
J gene: TRBJ1-6
clone size: many
CDR3 protein: CASSYGSAPLHF
CDR3 DNA: TGTGCCAGCAGTTACGGTTCTGCACCCCTCCACTTT

D gene: TRBD2
V gene: TRBV11-2
J gene: TRBJ2-5
clone size: many
CDR3 protein: CASSSLADGGETQYF
CDR3 DNA: TGTGCCAGCAGTTCACTAGCGGACGGGGGAGAGACCCAGTACTTC

D gene: -
V gene: TRBV14
J gene: TRBJ1-5
clone size: many
CDR3 protein: CASSQQGNQPQHF
CDR3 DNA: TGTGCCAGCAGCCAACAGGGAAATCAGCCCCAGCATTTT

D gene: -
V gene: TRBV2
J gene: TRBJ1-1
clone size: many
CDR3 protein: CASRAGRTEAFF
CDR3 DNA: TGTGCCAGCAGGGCAGGGAGGACTGAAGCTTTCTTT

D gene: -
V gene: TRBV29-1
J gene: TRBJ2-3
clone size: many
CDR3 protein: CSVMQASADTQYF
CDR3 DNA: TGCAGCGTTATGCAGGCCTCCGCAGATACGCAGTATTTT

D gene: TRBD1
V gene: TRBV20-1
J gene: TRBJ1-2
clone size: many
CDR3 protein: CSAWDRAGYTF
CDR3 DNA: TGCAGTGCGTGGGACAGGGCTGGCTACACCTTC

D gene: TRBD1
V gene: TRBV5-1
J gene: TRBJ2-7
clone size: many
CDR3 protein: CASSWSGTGGLEQYF
CDR3 DNA: TGCGCCAGCAGCTGGTCCGGGACAGGGGGCCTCGAGCAGTACTTC

D gene: TRBD2
V gene: TRBV20-1
J gene: TRBJ2-3
clone size: many
CDR3 protein: CSARGGGGSGGTDTQYF
CDR3 DNA: TGCAGTGCTAGAGGCGGCGGGGGTAGCGGGGGCACAGATACGCAGTATTTT